The T cell receptor (beta chain) described here comes from a study of neurological immune-mediated disorders. Turning to the study itself: For the roughly 35 multiple sclerosis patients, the disease was relapsing-remitting in around 31 and secondary progressive in 3.

The germline gives CDR1 DFQATT, CDR2 SNEGSKA (reference sequence). The CDR3 has 15 residues. Trimming shortened V by 3 bases and J by 2 bases, and 14 bases separated the two germline ends. A 10-nucleotide random UMI tagged transcripts in template-switch 5'RACE cDNA synthesis. TCRdb reprocessed the 5' RACE reads with MiXCR, giving one entry per CDR3 protein. The sample records approximately 130,000 distinct CDR3 sequences, more than 2.5% being singletons. This clonotype has ten or more counts. The origin of this receptor is a woman in her 30s with multiple sclerosis. Sample: PBMCs. The chain joins TRBV20-1 to TRBJ2-4; D is perhaps TRBD1 or TRBD2 (5 bases each). CDR3 DNA sequence: TGCAGTGCTAGGAAGGGACCCCTCTCCAAAAACATTCAGTACTTC. This codes for CSARKGPLSKNIQYF.